This T cell receptor beta chain was observed in a study of blood T cell repertoires in COVID-19. In the study overall: COVID-19 samples, acute and convalescent, were from the United States, Italy and Spain. The analysed material was cDNA or gDNA that came from T cells, B-cell-depleted T cells, or PBMCs.

Authors' analysis steps: From reference gene primer amplification, estimates of nucleated cell counts were derived. Using immunoSEQ multiplex PCR, the repertoire was profiled, and TCRdb retains in-frame clones only, with some absent. V and J calls and clone size are copied from that table; D and trimming were computed from the DNA. The sample shows under 450,000 clones, about four fifths of them seen only once. Specimen: peripheral blood. The sequence derives from a human donor with acute or convalescent COVID-19. The donor label of this sample is uncertain.

CDR3 loop: CASSFRGGRHEQFF. CDR3 DNA sequence: TGTGCCAGCAGTTTCCGGGGGGGCCGGCACGAGCAGTTCTTC. The gene calls are TRBV28 and TRBJ2-1; 8 bases fit TRBD2. The length of the CDR3 is 14 residues. Per the germline V gene, CDR1 is MDHEN and CDR2 is SYDVKM. V lost 3 bases to trimming and J lost 10 bases; unmatched junction nucleotides: 8.